These 19 T cell receptor beta chains came from one sample sequenced in a study of T cell responses to AZD1222 COVID-19 vaccine. Libraries were prepared by immunoSEQ multiplex PCR; TCRdb keeps only in-frame clonotypes and omits some of them. The sample comprises about 140,000 clones, around 88% of which are singletons, and around 3.5% rests with the top ten. The sample was peripheral blood, taken on day 0 of AZD1222 vaccination. The receptors originated from an adult in good health.

This chain connects TRBV2 to TRBJ2-7, with 9 nucleotides matching TRBD2. The CDR3 has 15 residues. The ends lost 6 bases at V and 2 bases at J; junction bases unmatched: 8. Germline V gene sequence: CDR1 SNHLY, CDR2 FYNNEI. The CDR3 spells CASRGTSGLPYEQYF. The CDR3 DNA is TGTGCCAGCAGAGGTACTAGCGGGCTACCCTACGAGCAGTACTTC.

V usage is TRBV4-1 and J usage is TRBJ2-1, with a weak D call TRBD2 (5 bases). Trimming cost V 4 bases and J 5 bases, with 15 bases left between them. The germline V gene encodes CDR1 MGHRA and CDR2 YSYEKL. This CDR3 region has 15 residues. The CDR3 protein is CASSPGGADHNEQFF. The CDR3 DNA reads TGCGCCAGCAGCCCCGGTGGAGCGGACCACAATGAGCAGTTCTTC.

This clone showed up just once. V and J are TRBV6-4 and TRBJ1-6; D is possibly TRBD1 (5 bases). Germline CDR1 is MRHNA and CDR2 is SNTAGT. The CDR3 extends over 14 amino acids. V lost 2 bases to trimming and J lost 11 bases, with 13 bases between them. CDR3 sequence: CASSDRGDRTPLHF. The CDR3 bases are TGTGCCAGCAGTGACAGGGGAGACAGAACACCCCTCCACTTT.

V is TRBV6-5 and J is TRBJ2-7; maybe TRBD1 (6 bases). CDR1 MNHEY and CDR2 SVGAGI come from the germline V gene. V lost 2 bases, J lost 0 bases, and 8 bases lay in between. The CDR3 is made up of 14 amino acids. The CDR3 DNA sequence: TGTGCCAGCAGTTACGGGACAAACTCCTACGAGCAGTACTTC. This codes for CASSYGTNSYEQYF.

This chain uses TRBV30 with TRBJ2-7; no clear D. CDR1 is GTSNPN, CDR2 SVGIG, per germline (reference sequence). The V gene lost 2 bases and the J gene lost 2 bases, with 10 bases spanning the gap. This CDR3 region has 13 residues. The CDR3 protein is CAWSPRTPYEQYF. As DNA, the CDR3 is TGTGCCTGGAGTCCCCGCACCCCCTACGAGCAGTACTTC.

This clone was seen just once. The chain joins TRBV28 to TRBJ1-4; D is unresolved. CDR3 length: 12 residues. Per the germline V gene, CDR1 is MDHEN and CDR2 is SYDVKM. The V end lost 7 bases, the J end lost 6 bases, and 9 bases lay between the germline ends. The CDR3 here is CASTTGDEKLFF. In nucleotides, the CDR3 is TGTGCCAGCACGACGGGAGATGAAAAACTGTTTTTT.

The chain is built from TRBV28 and TRBJ2-6; 9 nucleotides match TRBD1. From germline, CDR1 is MDHEN and CDR2 SYDVKM. Losses at the gene ends were 5 bases for V and 0 bases for J; bases not matched to a gene: 8. This CDR3 is built from 18 residues. CDR3 in amino acids: CASSPQDRGYSGANVLTF. CDR3 DNA sequence: TGTGCCAGCAGTCCCCAGGACAGGGGATACTCTGGGGCCAACGTCCTGACTTTC.

The V and J genes are TRBV2 and TRBJ2-1; the match to TRBD2 covers 9 bases. Germline CDR1 and CDR2: SNHLY and FYNNEI. The J segment lost 2 bases and the V segment lost 6 bases, leaving 2 bases of the junction unmatched. The CDR3 consists of 14 residues. The CDR3 here is CASRTSGAYNEQFF. DNA for the CDR3: TGTGCCAGCAGGACTAGCGGAGCCTACAATGAGCAGTTCTTC.

The chain joins TRBV6-2 or TRBV6-3 to TRBJ2-7; a possible D gene is TRBD1 (7 bases). V lost 4 bases to trimming and J lost 6 bases, with 19 bases between them. CDR3 length equals 15 residues. Germline assignment: CDR1 MNHEY and CDR2 SVGEGT. CDR3 nucleotides: TGTGCCAGCAGTTTTCTCAGGGGGACTTTAAGCGAGCAGTACTTC. The encoded protein is CASSFLRGTLSEQYF.

This clone was counted once. The V and J genes are TRBV21-1 and TRBJ1-5. TRBV21-1 is assigned pseudogene status. CDR3 length: 10 amino acids. This CDR3 is CASMSQPQHF. CDR3 bases: TGTGCCAGCATGAGTCAGCCCCAGCATTTT.

J is TRBJ2-5 and V is TRBV2; the D call may be TRBD1 or TRBD2 (6 bases each). Germline V gene lookup returns CDR1 SNHLY and CDR2 FYNNEI. This CDR3 is 13 amino acids long. Trimming stripped 10 bases from V and 5 bases from J, with 17 bases between. CDR3 region: CATSGGREETQYF. The DNA for the CDR3 is TGTGCCACTTCTGGGGGCCGGGAGGAGACCCAGTACTTC.

The J gene is TRBJ2-7, the V gene TRBV27; 8 bases agree with TRBD2. CDR1 and CDR2 from the germline V gene are MNHEY and SMNVEV (reference sequence). The J segment lost 4 bases and the V segment lost 6 bases, leaving 8 bases of the junction unmatched. The CDR3 covers 14 residues. CDR3 protein: CASSHGTRAYEQYF. The CDR3 DNA reads TGTGCCAGCAGCCACGGGACTAGGGCGTACGAGCAGTACTTC.

This rearrangement joins TRBV11-2 to TRBJ2-7, with TRBD1 matching over 11 bases. Germline V CDR1 and CDR2: SGHAT, FQNNGV. The length of the CDR3 is 15 residues. Trimming removed 6 bases from V and 2 bases from J; junction bases left unmatched: 6. The CDR3 DNA sequence: TGTGCCAGCAGGACGGGACAGGGGGGAACCTACGAGCAGTACTTC. Translated: CASRTGQGGTYEQYF. Full variable domain (remainder filled in from reference TRBV11-2 and TRBJ2-7): EAGVAQSPRYKIIEKRQSVAFWCNPISGHATLYWYQQILGQGPKLLIQFQNNGVVDDSQLPKDRFSAERLKGVDSTLKIQPAKLEDSAVYLCASRTGQGGTYEQYFGPGTRLTVT.

The genes are TRBV2 and TRBJ2-2; D ambiguous. The CDR3 has 14 residues. Germline assignment: CDR1 SNHLY and CDR2 FYNNEI. V shed 6 bases and J shed 0 bases, with 8 bases lying between them. The CDR3 nucleotides are TGTGCCAGCAGGGATCGCTCGAACACCGGGGAGCTGTTTTTT. It translates to CASRDRSNTGELFF.

The J gene is TRBJ1-2, the V gene TRBV7-2; D is unclear. The germline V and J ends were trimmed by 5 bases and 8 bases, with 12 bases remaining between them. CDR3 size: 12 residues. Germline V gene data show CDR1 as SGHTA and CDR2 as FQGNSA. The chain's CDR3 is CASSAQSRGYTF. The CDR3, as DNA: TGTGCCAGCAGCGCTCAGAGTCGGGGCTACACCTTC.

The chain combines TRBV6-5 with TRBJ1-3, with D uncertain. Germline CDR1 reads MNHEY; CDR2 reads SVGAGI. Trimming took 4 bases from V and 0 from J, leaving 13 bases between them. This CDR3 has 16 amino acids. CDR3 sequence reads: CASSFGSSISGNTIYF. For the CDR3, the DNA is TGTGCCAGCAGTTTTGGCTCATCAATCTCTGGAAACACCATATATTTT.

The chain joins TRBV7-9 to TRBJ2-7, with 10 bases aligning to TRBD2. With 5 bases clipped from V and 4 bases from J, the junction kept 5 bases outside the gene matches. This CDR3 has 14 amino acids. From germline, CDR1 is SEHNR and CDR2 FQNEAQ (reference sequence). The CDR3, as DNA: TGTGCCAGCAGCACTGGACTAGCGGTGTACGAGCAGTACTTC. This encodes CASSTGLAVYEQYF.

The chain couples TRBV19 to TRBJ1-1; D uncertain. CDR1 LNHDA and CDR2 SQIVND come from the germline V gene (reference sequence). V lost 4 bases, J lost 6 bases, and 18 bases lay in between. The CDR3 loop spans 15 amino acids. The CDR3 loop is CASSNRPSEVPEAFF. CDR3 in DNA: TGTGCCAGTAGTAACCGACCCTCGGAGGTCCCTGAAGCTTTCTTT. Together with reference TRBV19 and TRBJ1-1, the CDR3 gives the full variable domain: DGGITQSPKYLFRKEGQNVTLSCEQNLNHDAMYWYRQDPGQGLRLIYYSQIVNDFQKGDIAEGYSVSREKKESFPLTVTSAQKNPTAFYLCASSNRPSEVPEAFFGQGTRLTVV.

This clone was detected a few times. The rearrangement uses TRBV28 and TRBJ1-1, with D perhaps matching TRBD1 (5 bases). The CDR3 extends over 13 amino acids. V dropped 7 bases and J dropped 1 base, with 10 bases sitting between them. Germline values: CDR1 MDHEN, CDR2 SYDVKM. The CDR3 protein is CASMGGANTEAFF. CDR3 DNA: TGTGCCAGCATGGGTGGGGCGAACACTGAAGCTTTCTTT.